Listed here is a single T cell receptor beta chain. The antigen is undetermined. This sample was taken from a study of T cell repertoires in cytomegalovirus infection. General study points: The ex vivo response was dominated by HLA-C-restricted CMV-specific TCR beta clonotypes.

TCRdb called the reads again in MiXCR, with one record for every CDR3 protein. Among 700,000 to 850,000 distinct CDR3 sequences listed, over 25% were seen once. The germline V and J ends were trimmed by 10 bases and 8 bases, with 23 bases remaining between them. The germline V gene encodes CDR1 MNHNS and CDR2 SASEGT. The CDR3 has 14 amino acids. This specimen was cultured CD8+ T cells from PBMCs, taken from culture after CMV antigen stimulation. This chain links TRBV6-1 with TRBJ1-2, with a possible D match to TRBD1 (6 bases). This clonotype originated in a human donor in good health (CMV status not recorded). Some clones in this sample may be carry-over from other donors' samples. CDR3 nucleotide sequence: TGTGCCACCGCGAGGGGGGGACCCGAGTCGGGCTACACCTTC. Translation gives CATARGGPESGYTF.